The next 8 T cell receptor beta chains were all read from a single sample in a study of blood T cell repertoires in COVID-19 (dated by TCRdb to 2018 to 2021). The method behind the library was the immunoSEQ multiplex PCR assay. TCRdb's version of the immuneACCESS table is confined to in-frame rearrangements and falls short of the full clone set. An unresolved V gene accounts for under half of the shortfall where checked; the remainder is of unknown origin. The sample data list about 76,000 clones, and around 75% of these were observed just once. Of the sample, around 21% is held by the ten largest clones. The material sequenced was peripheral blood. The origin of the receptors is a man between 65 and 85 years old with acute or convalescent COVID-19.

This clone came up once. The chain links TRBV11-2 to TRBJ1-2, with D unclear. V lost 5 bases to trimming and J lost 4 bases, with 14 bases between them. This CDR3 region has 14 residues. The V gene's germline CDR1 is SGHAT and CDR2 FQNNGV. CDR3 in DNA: TGTGCCAGCAGCCAGGACTTCACCCCCTATGGCTACACCTTC. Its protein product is CASSQDFTPYGYTF.

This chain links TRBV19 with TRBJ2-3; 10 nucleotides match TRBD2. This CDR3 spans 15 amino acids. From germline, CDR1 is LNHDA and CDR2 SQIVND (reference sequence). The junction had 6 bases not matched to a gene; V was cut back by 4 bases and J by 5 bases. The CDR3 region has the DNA TGTGCCAGTAGTACGACTAGCGGGCCATTAGATACGCAGTATTTT. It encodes CASSTTSGPLDTQYF.

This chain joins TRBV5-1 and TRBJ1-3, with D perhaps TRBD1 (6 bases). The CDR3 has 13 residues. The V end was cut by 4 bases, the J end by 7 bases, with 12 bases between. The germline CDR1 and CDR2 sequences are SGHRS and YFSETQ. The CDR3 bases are TGCGCCAGCAGCAAGGACAGTTATAACACCATATATTTT. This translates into CASSKDSYNTIYF.

The DNA of the CDR3 is TGTGCCAGCAGCAGTTGGGGACAGGGGGCTAGCTATGGCTACACCTTC. Its translation is CASSSWGQGASYGYTF. The V and J genes are TRBV28 and TRBJ1-2, with 12 positions matching TRBD1. The V segment lost 6 bases and the J segment 4 bases; nucleotides outside the gene matches: 9. The V gene's germline CDR1 is MDHEN and CDR2 SYDVKM. The CDR3 length is 16 residues.

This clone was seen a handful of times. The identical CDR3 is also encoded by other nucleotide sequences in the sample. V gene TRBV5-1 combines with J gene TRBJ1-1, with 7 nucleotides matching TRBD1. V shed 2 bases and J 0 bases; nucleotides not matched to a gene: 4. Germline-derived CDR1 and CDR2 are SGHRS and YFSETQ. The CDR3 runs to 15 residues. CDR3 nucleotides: TGCGCCAGCAGCTTAACCGGGACAGTGAACACTGAAGCTTTCTTT. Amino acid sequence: CASSLTGTVNTEAFF.

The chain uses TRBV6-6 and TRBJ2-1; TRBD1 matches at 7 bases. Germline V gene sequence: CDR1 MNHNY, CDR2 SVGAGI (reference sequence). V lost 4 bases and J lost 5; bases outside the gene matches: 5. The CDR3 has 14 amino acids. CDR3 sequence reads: CASSSRDRNNEQFF. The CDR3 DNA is TGTGCCAGCAGTTCCCGGGACAGAAACAATGAGCAGTTCTTC.

CDR3 DNA sequence: TGTGCCAGCAGCTTAGGGACAGGGCAATCCGAGCAGTACTTC. The encoded protein is CASSLGTGQSEQYF. The chain recombines TRBV7-8 with TRBJ2-7; 8 bases map to TRBD1. The CDR3 runs to 14 residues. Per the germline V gene, CDR1 is SGHVS and CDR2 is FQNEAQ. Unmatched junction bases numbered 5, after V lost 1 base and J lost 6 bases.

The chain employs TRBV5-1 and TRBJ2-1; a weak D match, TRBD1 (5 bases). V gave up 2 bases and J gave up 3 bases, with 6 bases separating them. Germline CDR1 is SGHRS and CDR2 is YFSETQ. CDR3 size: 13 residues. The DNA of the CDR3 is TGCGCCAGCAGCTTCGACAGCTACAATGAGCAGTTCTTC. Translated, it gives CASSFDSYNEQFF.